A single T cell receptor beta chain is shown here with its context. Its antigen remains unidentified. Data came from immunoSEQ multiplex PCR; TCRdb stores just in-frame clones and leaves some out. The table records about 110,000 clones, almost 90% of them present only once. The entry originates in a study of cytomegalovirus exposure and HLA in healthy donors. Broader study findings: The study recorded over 150 TCR beta chains that were cytomegalovirus-associated.

Trimming left V 5 bases short and J 3 bases short, with 19 bases between. Germline CDR1 reads MDHEN; CDR2 reads SYDVKM. The CDR3 sequence is 16 residues long. The clonotype was recovered from a woman aged 18-30 years in good health and CMV-seronegative. Sequencing input: PBMCs. The chain carries TRBV28 and TRBJ2-5, with a possible D match to TRBD1 (6 bases). The CDR3 here is CASSTPRGQTKETQYF. The CDR3 DNA is TGTGCCAGCAGTACCCCCAGGGGACAAACAAAAGAGACCCAGTACTTC.